The clone carrying this T cell receptor beta chain occurred many times. Its antigen is not known. These data are taken from a study of T-cell reconstitution after alpha-beta-depleted transplantation in children. Overall study findings and caveats: Several hundred rapidly expanded clones from non-depleted graft cells reportedly supplied alpha-beta T cells about two months post-transplant.

From germline, CDR1 is MNHEY and CDR2 SMNVEV (reference sequence). CDR3 length equals 13 residues. V was cut by 5 bases and J by 6 bases, with 12 bases left in between. Unique molecular identifiers were incorporated during preparation of the TCRbeta library. TCRdb itself ran the PCR reads through MiXCR, one entry per CDR3 protein. The profile shows hundreds of thousands of distinct CDR3 sequences, under 15% of them singletons. This clonotype was obtained from a girl between 2 and 10 years old with congenital amegakaryocytic thrombocytopenia, due to receive a stem cell transplant. This rearrangement joins TRBV27 to TRBJ2-3, with D perhaps TRBD2 (5 bases). Sequencing used PBMCs, obtained before TCRalphabeta/CD19-depleted stem cell transplant. The CDR3 here is CASSPRGRDTQYF. The CDR3 nucleotides are TGTGCCAGCAGTCCGAGAGGGCGCGATACGCAGTATTTT.